This T cell receptor beta chain is drawn from a study of blood T cell repertoires in COVID-19. Study overall: The origin of the acute and convalescent COVID-19 samples was the United States, Italy and Spain. From T cells, B-cell-depleted T cells, or PBMCs came the material, which was cDNA or gDNA.

This clone was picked up one time. The authors' processing: Estimation of nucleated cell counts relied on the amplification of reference gene primers. Method: immunoSEQ multiplex PCR; TCRdb's copy keeps in-frame clones and lacks some. Clone size and the V and J calls come from that table; the DNA yielded D and trimming. The profile shows 200,000 to 300,000 clones, around 85% of them singletons. Germline V CDR1 and CDR2: LNHDA, SQIVND (reference sequence). V lost 6 bases and J lost 6, with 15 bases in between. The CDR3 contains 15 residues. This chain joins TRBV19 and TRBJ1-6; D unclear. This TCR derives from a woman aged 25 to 39 who had recovered from COVID-19. The specimen sequenced was peripheral blood. The CDR3 sequence is CASRPQGSSNSPLHF. In DNA, the CDR3 is TGTGCCAGTAGACCCCAAGGGAGTTCTAATTCACCCCTCCACTTT.